This TCR beta chain originates from a study of cytomegalovirus exposure and HLA in healthy donors. Turning to this clone: Antigen specificity is unknown.

Study-level points and caveats: TCR beta sequences reportedly predicted most subjects' HLA-A and HLA-B alleles accurately.

Germline V gene data show CDR1 as KGHSH and CDR2 as LQKENI. This CDR3 contains 14 residues. V lost 6 bases, J lost 9 bases, and 5 bases stayed unmatched. The PCR was carried out with 60 Vbeta primers and 13 Jbeta primers. The data were produced by immunoSEQ multiplex PCR, yet TCRdb's version contains in-frame clones alone and is incomplete. This table has 150,000 or so clones, 80% appearing once. The sequenced material came from PBMCs. This TCR derives from a woman between 40 and 50 years old in good health and CMV-seronegative. The chain carries TRBV18 and TRBJ1-6; 10 bases map to TRBD1. CDR3 bases: TGTGCCAGCTCCCTGCGGGACAGGGGTTCACCCCTCCACTTT. Protein product: CASSLRDRGSPLHF. The full variable domain, rest sourced from reference TRBV18 and TRBJ1-6, is NAGVMQNPRHLVRRRGQEARLRCSPMKGHSHVYWYRQLPEEGLKFMVYLQKENIIDESGMPKERFSAEFPKEGPSILRIQQVVRGDSAAYFCASSLRDRGSPLHFGNGTRLTVT.